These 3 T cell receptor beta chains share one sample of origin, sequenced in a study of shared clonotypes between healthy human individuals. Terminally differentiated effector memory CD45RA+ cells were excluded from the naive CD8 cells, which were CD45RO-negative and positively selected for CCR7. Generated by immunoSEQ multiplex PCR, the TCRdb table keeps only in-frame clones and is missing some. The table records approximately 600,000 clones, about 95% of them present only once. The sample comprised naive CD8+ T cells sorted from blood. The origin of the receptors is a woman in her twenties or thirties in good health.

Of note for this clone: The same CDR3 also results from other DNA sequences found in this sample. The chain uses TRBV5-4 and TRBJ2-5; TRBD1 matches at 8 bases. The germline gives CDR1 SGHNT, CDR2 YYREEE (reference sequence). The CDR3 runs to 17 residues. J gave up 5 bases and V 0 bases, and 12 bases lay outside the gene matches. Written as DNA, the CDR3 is TGTGCCAGCAGCTTGGGTTGGGGGCAGGGGGCTAGGGAGACCCAGTACTTC. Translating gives CASSLGWGQGARETQYF. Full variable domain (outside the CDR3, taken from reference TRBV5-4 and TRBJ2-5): ETGVTQSPTHLIKTRGQQVTLRCSSQSGHNTVSWYQQALGQGPQFIFQYYREEENGRGNFPPRFSGLQFPNYSSELNVNALELDDSALYLCASSLGWGQGARETQYFGPGTRLLVL.

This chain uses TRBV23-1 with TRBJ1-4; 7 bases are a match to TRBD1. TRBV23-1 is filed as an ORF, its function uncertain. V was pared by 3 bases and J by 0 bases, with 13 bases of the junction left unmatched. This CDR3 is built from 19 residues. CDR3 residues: CASSQDRPLRKTTNEKLFF. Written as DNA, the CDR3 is TGCGCCAGCAGTCAGGACAGGCCGTTAAGAAAAACAACTAATGAAAAACTGTTTTTT.

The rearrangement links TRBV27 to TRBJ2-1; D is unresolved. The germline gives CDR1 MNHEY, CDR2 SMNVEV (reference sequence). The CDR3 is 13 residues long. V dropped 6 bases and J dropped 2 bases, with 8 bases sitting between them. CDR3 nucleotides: TGTGCCAGCAGACCCAGACCCTACAATGAGCAGTTCTTC. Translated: CASRPRPYNEQFF.